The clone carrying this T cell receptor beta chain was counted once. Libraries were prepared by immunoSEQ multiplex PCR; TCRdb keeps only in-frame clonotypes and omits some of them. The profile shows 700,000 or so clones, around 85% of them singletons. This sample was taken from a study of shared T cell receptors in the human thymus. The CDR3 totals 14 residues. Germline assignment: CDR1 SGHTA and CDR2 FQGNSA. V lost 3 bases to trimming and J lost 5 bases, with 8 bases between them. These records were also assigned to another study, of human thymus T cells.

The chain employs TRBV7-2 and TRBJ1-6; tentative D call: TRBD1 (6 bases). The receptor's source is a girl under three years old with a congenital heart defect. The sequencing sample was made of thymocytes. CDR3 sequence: CASSFPGDNSPLHF. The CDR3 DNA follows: TGTGCCAGCAGCTTCCCAGGGGATAATTCACCCCTCCACTTT.